The clone carrying this T cell receptor (beta chain) was seen many times. What it binds is not known. The data are from a study of blood T cells in healthy people across ages. The germline gives CDR1 MNHNS, CDR2 SASEGT. The CDR3 runs 15 residues. V lost 4 bases to trimming and J lost 0 bases, with 13 bases between them. Study-wide results and caveats: Aged donors had fewer naive CD4+ cells and lower diversity than long-lived donors. In these data, TCR beta diversity tracked strongly with naive T cell percentage. Not knowing donor CMV status may have confounded expanded clonotype changes.

Together with a sample-barcoded 5' primer, a J-beta primer mix was included in a second PCR lasting roughly 6 to 12 cycles. Every sample returned 2.5 million or more CDR3-containing paired-end reads. TCRdb fed the 5' RACE reads into MiXCR, producing one record per CDR3 protein. The data show fewer than 800,000 distinct CDR3 sequences, under 25% seen once. The chain recombines TRBV6-1 with TRBJ2-7; D uncertain. This TCR was recovered from a man aged 65-85 years in good health. Sequenced sample: blood. The DNA for the CDR3 is TGTGCCAGCAGTGTTAACGCAGGCCCCTCCTACGAGCAGTACTTC. This codes for CASSVNAGPSYEQYF.